A selection of T cell receptor beta chains follows, all from one sample in a study of vaccination and CD4 T cells after COVID-19. TCRdb independently ran MiXCR on the PCR reads; one entry per CDR3 protein. The table lists more than 9,000 distinct CDR3 sequences, 40% to 60% of them singletons. Antigen specificity for these receptors is unknown. Sequencing was carried out using CD4+ T cells from blood, cultured in vitro. The receptors here all came from a human donor who had recovered from COVID-19. The CDR3 runs from the conserved cysteine through the conserved F or W. D genes are given only for firm matches. A row's size may be missing; if present it is once, few, many or a size class.

cdr3_length,clone_size,v_call,j_call,d_call,cdr3_nt,cdr3_aa
14,medium-sized,TRBV19,TRBJ2-7,.,TGTGCCAGTAGTATATCCGCAGACTCCTACGAGCAGTACTTC,CASSISADSYEQYF
15,once,TRBV11-3,TRBJ2-4,.,TGTGCCAGCAGCCTAGGGGGGCCTTCCAAAAACATTCAGTACTTC,CASSLGGPSKNIQYF
15,.,TRBV4-2,TRBJ1-2,TRBD1,TGTGCCAGCAGCCAAGAAGGACAGGGACCTCTTGGCTACACCTTC,CASSQEGQGPLGYTF
15,once,TRBV5-8,TRBJ2-7,TRBD1,TGTGCCAGCAGCTACGATCCGGGACAGACCTACGAGCAGTACTTC,CASSYDPGQTYEQYF
15,once,TRBV27,TRBJ1-4,TRBD1,TGTGCCAGCAGTTCGACAGGGGCAACTAATGAAAAACTGTTTTTT,CASSSTGATNEKLFF
14,.,TRBV2,TRBJ1-6,.,TGTGCCAGCAGCCCCTTGGGGGGCAGGGCACCCCTCCACTTT,CASSPLGGRAPLHF
17,.,TRBV19,TRBJ1-5,.,TGTGCCAGTAGCCCCCTCGCTGGGGGTCTGCGCAATCAGCCCCAGCATTTT,CASSPLAGGLRNQPQHF
13,few,TRBV12-3/TRBV12-4,TRBJ2-7,.,TGTGCCAGCAGTTTAGCACAGTCCTACGAGCAGTACTTC,CASSLAQSYEQYF
16,once,TRBV11-2,TRBJ1-4,.,TGTGCCAGCAGCTTAAACCGGGACATCGATTGGGAAAAACTGTTTTTT,CASSLNRDIDWEKLFF
16,.,TRBV5-1,TRBJ2-2,.,TGCGCCAGCAGCTTGGCCGGGCCAGGGGAAACCGGGGAGCTGTTTTTT,CASSLAGPGETGELFF
14,.,TRBV18,TRBJ1-1,.,TGTGCCAGCTCACCACCAGGGAGGAACACTGAAGCTTTCTTT,CASSPPGRNTEAFF
16,.,TRBV4-3,TRBJ2-5,.,TGCGCCAGCAGCCAAGACTATGCGGGAACGGGAGAGACCCAGTACTTC,CASSQDYAGTGETQYF
12,few,TRBV20-1,TRBJ1-1,.,TGCAGTGCCCCGCGTCCCCTATCTGAAGCTTTCTTT,CSAPRPLSEAFF
15,.,TRBV15,TRBJ1-4,.,TGTGCCACCAGCAGAGGCGGGGGGCCTAATGAAAAACTGTTTTTT,CATSRGGGPNEKLFF
13,.,TRBV2,TRBJ2-1,TRBD2,TGTGCCAGCAGTGAAGTAGCGGGAGGTTCGCAGTTCTTC,CASSEVAGGSQFF
15,.,TRBV7-8,TRBJ2-1,TRBD2,TGTGCCAGCAGCACGCCGGGACTAGCGGACAATGAGCAGTTCTTC,CASSTPGLADNEQFF
11,.,TRBV2,TRBJ1-2,.,TGTGCCAGCCAGGGTTATGGTGGCTACACCTTC,CASQGYGGYTF
16,few,TRBV19,TRBJ1-5,.,TGTGCCAGCACAACGGGTGGGGCTGTAAGCAATCAGCCCCAGCATTTT,CASTTGGAVSNQPQHF
18,.,TRBV6-5,TRBJ2-7,.,TGTGCCAGCAGTTACTCTGCCGGGACTTTCTCTAACTCCTACGAGCAGTACTTC,CASSYSAGTFSNSYEQYF
14,few,TRBV27,TRBJ1-6,.,TGTGCCAGCAGTTTGGGCAGAGAGAATTCACCCCTCCACTTT,CASSLGRENSPLHF
13,.,TRBV28,TRBJ1-2,.,TGTGCCAGCAGTTCCCGGGCCCGCTATGGCTACACCTTC,CASSSRARYGYTF
14,few,TRBV7-8,TRBJ1-1,.,TGTGCCAGCAGCTTAGCGGAGGGGGTCACTGAAGCTTTCTTT,CASSLAEGVTEAFF
15,.,TRBV6-2/TRBV6-3,TRBJ2-1,TRBD2,TGTGCCAGCAGTCCGACTAGCGGGAGGGGGTATGAGCAGTTCTTC,CASSPTSGRGYEQFF